Presented here are 17 T cell receptor beta chains from one specimen sequenced in a study of spatial heterogeneity in lung cancer. Study results and limitations: Within tumors, counts of expanded alpha and beta TCRs tracked tumor mutation counts.

Their antigens remain unidentified. Time point in this sample: sample taken at primary tumor resection. TCRdb fed the 5' RACE reads into MiXCR, producing one record per CDR3 protein. The sample yields about 17,000 distinct CDR3 sequences, roughly 5.7% seen once. Material: lung tumor tissue, obtained at surgery. These receptors all stem from a male donor with early-stage non-small cell lung cancer.

This clonotype was picked up many times. V is TRBV7-2 and J is TRBJ2-3; the D gene is possibly TRBD2 (5 bases). Germline V gene data show CDR1 as SGHTA and CDR2 as FQGNSA. The CDR3 has 13 residues. Between the trimmed V and J ends, which lost 0 bases and 5 bases, there was a span of 6 bases. CDR3 nucleotide sequence: TGTGCCAGCAGCTTAGCTGAGGGAGATACGCAGTATTTT. It codes for CASSLAEGDTQYF.

In its sample, this clonotype ranks as medium-sized (0.01 to 0.1%). The genes are TRBV29-1 and TRBJ2-7, with 10 bases aligning to TRBD2. Per germline, CDR1 SQVTM and CDR2 ANQGSEA. This CDR3 is 14 amino acids long. The V gene end was trimmed by 3 bases and the J gene end by 5 bases; junction bases not matched to a gene: 7. CDR3 in amino acids: CSVERPSGSHEQYF. The CDR3 DNA reads TGCAGCGTTGAGAGGCCTAGCGGGAGTCACGAGCAGTACTTC.

This clonotype was recorded a few times. V gene TRBV7-2 combines with J gene TRBJ1-4; no reliable D call. The V end lost 2 bases, the J end lost 6 bases, and 7 bases lay between the germline ends. CDR1 is SGHTA and CDR2 is FQGNSA in the germline V gene. The CDR3 has 13 amino acids. CDR3 sequence reads: CASSLLQYEKLFF. The CDR3 DNA is TGTGCCAGCAGCTTACTACAGTATGAAAAACTGTTTTTT.

This clonotype came up many times. The V gene is TRBV20-1, the J gene TRBJ2-5; 10 nucleotides line up with TRBD2. Trimming took 7 bases from V and 0 from J; bases not matched to a gene: 11. This CDR3 contains 16 residues. CDR1 is DFQATT, CDR2 SNEGSKA, per germline (reference sequence). The CDR3, as DNA: TGCAGTGGAAGCGGGGGGGACGTATTGTACCAAGAGACCCAGTACTTC. This sequence encodes CSGSGGDVLYQETQYF.

A word on this clonotype: A read error may be the cause here, since a much bigger clone is one base away. The chain links TRBV7-2 to TRBJ1-5; tentative D call: TRBD1 (5 bases). Germline V gene lookup returns CDR1 SGHTA and CDR2 FQGNSA. Trimming pared 1 base from V and 9 bases from J, leaving 22 bases between. The CDR3 runs to 17 residues. This chain's CDR3 is CASSLVRGILGPRPQHF. The DNA for the CDR3 is TGTGCCAGCAGCTTAGTGAGGGGCATTCTCGGCCCTCGGCCCCAGCATTTT.

This clonotype was counted at least ten times. The rearrangement links TRBV29-1 to TRBJ2-5; TRBD1 matches at 9 bases. From germline, CDR1 is SQVTM and CDR2 ANQGSEA. Trimming took 5 bases from V and 5 from J; bases not matched to a gene: 9. CDR3 length equals 14 residues. CDR3 in DNA: TGCAGCGTTCTCCGGGACAGGGCTGCTGAGACCCAGTACTTC. Encoded protein: CSVLRDRAAETQYF.

This clonotype occurred many times. The chain recombines TRBV5-1 with TRBJ1-1; tentative D call: TRBD1 (5 bases). Germline CDR1 and CDR2: SGHRS and YFSETQ. V lost 2 bases and J lost 1, with 6 bases in between. This CDR3 is built from 13 residues. Here the CDR3 DNA reads TGCGCCAGCAGCTTTGGACAGAACACTGAAGCTTTCTTT. Translating gives CASSFGQNTEAFF. Full variable domain (remainder filled in from reference TRBV5-1 and TRBJ1-1): KAGVTQTPRYLIKTRGQQVTLSCSPISGHRSVSWYQQTPGQGLQFLFEYFSETQRNKGNFPGRFSGRQFSNSRSEMNVSTLELGDSALYLCASSFGQNTEAFFGQGTRLTVV.

This clonotype was seen at least ten times. The rearrangement uses TRBV20-1 and TRBJ2-3; 9 bases line up with TRBD2. CDR1 and CDR2 from the germline V gene are DFQATT and SNEGSKA (reference sequence). The CDR3 sequence is 17 residues long. Unmatched junction bases numbered 13, after V lost 6 bases and J lost 0 bases. CDR3 bases: TGCAGTGCCCCCGCCGGGAGCGGGGGGTATAGCACAGATACGCAGTATTTT. It encodes CSAPAGSGGYSTDTQYF.

This clonotype was observed a handful of times. This chain connects TRBV5-1 to TRBJ2-7; 10 nucleotides agree with TRBD1. The CDR3 length is 15 residues. Germline V CDR1 and CDR2: SGHRS, YFSETQ. The ends lost 4 bases at V and 3 bases at J; junction bases unmatched: 7. In DNA form, the CDR3 reads TGCGCCAGCAGCCCTGGGACAGGGGACGACTACGAGCAGTACTTC. Its protein product is CASSPGTGDDYEQYF.

This clonotype occurred a few times. The chain employs TRBV12-3 or TRBV12-4 and TRBJ1-5, with a tentative D call TRBD1 (5 bases). Trimming stripped 6 bases from V and 0 bases from J, with 15 bases between. CDR3 size: 16 residues. CDR3 sequence reads: CASRTLQGSSNQPQHF. CDR3 DNA: TGTGCCAGCAGAACCCTCCAGGGTAGTAGCAATCAGCCCCAGCATTTT.

This clonotype has ten or more counts. V and J are TRBV20-1 and TRBJ1-2; 11 bases align to TRBD1. The CDR3 has 16 residues. Germline V gene sequence: CDR1 DFQATT, CDR2 SNEGSKA (reference sequence). V lost 3 bases, J lost 3 bases, and 9 bases stayed unmatched. CDR3 amino acids: CSARAVPGQGDYGYTF. In DNA form, the CDR3 reads TGCAGTGCTAGGGCTGTGCCGGGACAGGGGGACTATGGCTACACCTTC.

At least ten counts were recorded for this clonotype. This sequence joins TRBV27 and TRBJ1-5; the match to TRBD1 covers 8 bases. The V gene end was trimmed by 6 bases and the J gene end by 7 bases; junction bases not matched to a gene: 8. The CDR3 is 14 amino acids. Germline CDR1 MNHEY, CDR2 SMNVEV (reference sequence). The CDR3: CASSPRTGRQPQHF. The CDR3, as DNA: TGTGCCAGCAGCCCCCGGACAGGGCGCCAGCCCCAGCATTTT.

This clonotype was detected ten times or more. The gene calls are TRBV5-1 and TRBJ1-5; possible D gene TRBD1, 5 bases. This CDR3 spans 15 amino acids. V lost 4 bases and J 4 bases, leaving 15 bases between the germline ends. Germline V gene lookup returns CDR1 SGHRS and CDR2 YFSETQ. The CDR3 DNA sequence: TGCGCCAGCAGCCCTTTCGGGGGTCTTAATCAGCCCCAGCATTTT. Translation gives CASSPFGGLNQPQHF.

This clonotype showed up many times. The rearrangement links TRBV7-2 to TRBJ2-5, with 8 bases matching TRBD2. The CDR3 runs to 16 residues. Trimming removed 5 bases from V and 2 bases from J; junction bases left unmatched: 10. Germline CDR1 SGHTA, CDR2 FQGNSA. The CDR3 sequence: CASSRSLAGLQETQYF. Here the CDR3 DNA reads TGTGCCAGCAGCCGTTCGCTAGCGGGCTTACAAGAGACCCAGTACTTC.

This clonotype was found many times. The chain combines TRBV6-6 with TRBJ1-2, with a weak D call TRBD1 (5 bases). Trimming took off 5 bases at V and 1 base at J, with 8 bases between the two ends. This CDR3 has 13 amino acids. CDR1 and CDR2 from the germline V gene are MNHNY and SVGAGI (reference sequence). Here the CDR3 DNA reads TGTGCCAGCAGTATGACAGATAACTATGGCTACACCTTC. Encoded protein: CASSMTDNYGYTF.

Ten or more counts support this clonotype. The rearrangement links TRBV6-1 to TRBJ2-5; TRBD1 might be the D (6 bases). Germline V lookup: CDR1 MNHNS, CDR2 SASEGT. The CDR3 covers 14 residues. Trimming pared 6 bases from V and 5 bases from J, leaving 16 bases between. The CDR3 coding sequence is TGTGCCAGCAGGAGGGGACATAGTGGGGAGACCCAGTACTTC. Protein sequence: CASRRGHSGETQYF.

This clonotype was detected ten times or more. V gene TRBV7-4 combines with J gene TRBJ1-1; maybe TRBD1 (5 bases). The CDR3 spans 15 residues. The V gene's germline CDR1 is SGHVT and CDR2 SQSDAQ. V was shortened by 1 base and J by 4 bases, with 13 bases between the two germline ends. DNA of the CDR3: TGTGCCAGCAGCTTAGGGCGCGCAGGGACCACTGAAGCTTTCTTT. Protein product: CASSLGRAGTTEAFF. Full variable domain (rest looked up from reference TRBV7-4 and TRBJ1-1): GAGVSQSPRYKVAKRGRDVALRCDSISGHVTLYWYRQTLGQGSEVLTYSQSDAQRDKSGRPSGRFSAERPERSVSTLKIQRTEQGDSAVYLCASSLGRAGTTEAFFGQGTRLTVV.